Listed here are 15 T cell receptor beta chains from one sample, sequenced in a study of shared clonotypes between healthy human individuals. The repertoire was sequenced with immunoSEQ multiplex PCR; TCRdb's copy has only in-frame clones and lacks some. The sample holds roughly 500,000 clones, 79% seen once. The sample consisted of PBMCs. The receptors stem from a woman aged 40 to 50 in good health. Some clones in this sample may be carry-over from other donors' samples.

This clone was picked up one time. The CDR3 region has the DNA TGTGCCAGTAGCCTACACAGGGATACCTATAATGAAAAACTGTTTTTT. Protein: CASSLHRDTYNEKLFF. V and J are TRBV19 and TRBJ1-4; TRBD1 might be the D (6 bases). The CDR3 is made up of 16 amino acids. The V gene's germline CDR1 is LNHDA and CDR2 SQIVND (reference sequence). V lost 6 bases to trimming and J lost 4 bases, with 18 bases between them.

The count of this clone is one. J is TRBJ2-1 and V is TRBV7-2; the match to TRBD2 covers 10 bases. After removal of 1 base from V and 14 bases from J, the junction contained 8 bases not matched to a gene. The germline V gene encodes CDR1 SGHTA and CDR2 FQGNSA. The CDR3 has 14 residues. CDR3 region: CASSLDPSGSRKFF. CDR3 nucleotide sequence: TGTGCCAGCAGCTTAGACCCTAGCGGGAGTAGGAAGTTCTTC.

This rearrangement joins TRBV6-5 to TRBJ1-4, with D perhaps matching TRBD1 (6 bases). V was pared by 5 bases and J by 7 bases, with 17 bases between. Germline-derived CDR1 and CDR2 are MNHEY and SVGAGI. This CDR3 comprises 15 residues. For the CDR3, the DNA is TGTGCCAGCAGTCTGCAGGGGAGAGGCGTTGAAAAACTGTTTTTT. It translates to CASSLQGRGVEKLFF.

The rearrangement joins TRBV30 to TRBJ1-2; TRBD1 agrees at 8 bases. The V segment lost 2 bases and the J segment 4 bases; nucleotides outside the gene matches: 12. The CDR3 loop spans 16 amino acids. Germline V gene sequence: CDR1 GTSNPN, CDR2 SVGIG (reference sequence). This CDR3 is CAWSPTPTGTGYGYTF. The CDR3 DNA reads TGTGCCTGGAGTCCAACCCCGACAGGGACAGGCTATGGCTACACCTTC.

CDR3 amino acids: CASTRRPGGLTEAFF. The CDR3 nucleotides are TGTGCCAGCACCCGGAGGCCAGGGGGGCTCACTGAAGCTTTCTTT. The rearrangement joins TRBV28 to TRBJ1-1, with TRBD1 identical over 7 bases. The CDR3 extends over 15 amino acids. CDR1 MDHEN and CDR2 SYDVKM come from the germline V gene. V gave up 7 bases and J gave up 4 bases; unmatched junction bases: 12.

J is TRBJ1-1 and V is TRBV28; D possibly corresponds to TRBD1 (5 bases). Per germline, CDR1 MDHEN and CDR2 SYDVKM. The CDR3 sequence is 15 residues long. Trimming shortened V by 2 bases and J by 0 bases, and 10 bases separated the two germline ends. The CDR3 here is CASSLGAGMNTEAFF. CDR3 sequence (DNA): TGTGCCAGCAGTTTAGGAGCAGGGATGAACACTGAAGCTTTCTTT.

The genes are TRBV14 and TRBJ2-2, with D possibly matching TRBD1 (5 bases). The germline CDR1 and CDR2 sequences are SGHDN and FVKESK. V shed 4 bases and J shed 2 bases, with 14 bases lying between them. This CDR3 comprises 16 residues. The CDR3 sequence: CASSPPRALNTGELFF. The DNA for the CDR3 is TGTGCCAGCAGCCCACCCAGGGCCTTAAACACCGGGGAGCTGTTTTTT.

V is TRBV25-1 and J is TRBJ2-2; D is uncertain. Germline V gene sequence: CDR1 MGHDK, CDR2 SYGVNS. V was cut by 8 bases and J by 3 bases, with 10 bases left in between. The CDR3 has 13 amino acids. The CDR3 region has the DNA TGTGCCAGCGGCCTCCAAGACACCGGGGAGCTGTTTTTT. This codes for CASGLQDTGELFF.

CDR3 bases: TGTGCCAGTACCCTAGGACGGAACTCTGGGGCCAACGTCCTGACTTTC. It is translated as CASTLGRNSGANVLTF. V and J are TRBV19 and TRBJ2-6, with D unresolved. Germline values: CDR1 LNHDA, CDR2 SQIVND (reference sequence). The V gene lost 7 bases and the J gene lost 0 bases, with 13 bases spanning the gap. The CDR3 length is 16 residues.

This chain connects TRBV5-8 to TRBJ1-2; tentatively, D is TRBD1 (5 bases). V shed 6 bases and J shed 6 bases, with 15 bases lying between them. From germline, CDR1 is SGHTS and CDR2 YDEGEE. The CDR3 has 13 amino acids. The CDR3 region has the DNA TGTGCCAGCACCCAACTCCAGGGAAATGGCTACACCTTC. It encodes CASTQLQGNGYTF.

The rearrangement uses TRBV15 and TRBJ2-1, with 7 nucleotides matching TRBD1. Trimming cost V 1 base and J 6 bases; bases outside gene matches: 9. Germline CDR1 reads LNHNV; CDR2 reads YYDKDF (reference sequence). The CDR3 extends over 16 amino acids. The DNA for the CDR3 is TGTGCCACCAGCAGAGCAGGGCAGGGGGAAACCAATGAGCAGTTCTTC. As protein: CATSRAGQGETNEQFF.

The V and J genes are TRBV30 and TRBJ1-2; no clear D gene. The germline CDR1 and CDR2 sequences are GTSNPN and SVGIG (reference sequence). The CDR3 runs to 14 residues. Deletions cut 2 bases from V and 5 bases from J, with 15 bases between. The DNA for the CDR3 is TGTGCCTGGAGTTACACGGCTGGTGGGTATGGCTACACCTTC. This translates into CAWSYTAGGYGYTF.

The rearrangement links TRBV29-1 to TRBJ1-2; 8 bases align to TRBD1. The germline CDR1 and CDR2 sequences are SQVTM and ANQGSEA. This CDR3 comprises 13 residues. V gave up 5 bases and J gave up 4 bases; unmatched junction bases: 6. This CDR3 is CSVTLDRGYGYTF. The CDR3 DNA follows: TGCAGCGTTACCTTAGACAGGGGCTATGGCTACACCTTC. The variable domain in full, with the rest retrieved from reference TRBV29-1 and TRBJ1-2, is SAVISQKPSRDICQRGTSLTIQCQVDSQVTMMFWYRQQPGQSLTLIATANQGSEATYESGFVIDKFPISRPNLTFSTLTVSNMSPEDSSIYLCSVTLDRGYGYTFGSGTRLTVV.

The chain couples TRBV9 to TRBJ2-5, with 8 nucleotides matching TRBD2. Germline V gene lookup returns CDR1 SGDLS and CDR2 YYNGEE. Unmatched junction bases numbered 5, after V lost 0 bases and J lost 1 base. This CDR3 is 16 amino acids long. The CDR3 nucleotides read TGTGCCAGCAGCGTAGAAGCTAGCGGGTTCCAAGAGACCCAGTACTTC. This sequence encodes CASSVEASGFQETQYF.

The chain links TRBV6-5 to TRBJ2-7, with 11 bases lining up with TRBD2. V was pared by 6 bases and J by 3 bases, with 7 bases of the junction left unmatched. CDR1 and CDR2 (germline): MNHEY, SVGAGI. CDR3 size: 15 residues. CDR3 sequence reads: CASSPPLAGVYEQYF. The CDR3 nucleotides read TGTGCCAGCAGCCCCCCACTAGCGGGAGTCTACGAGCAGTACTTC.